The sample holds a few counts of the clone carrying this TCR beta chain. The antigen is undetermined. A junction boundary mismatches the germline segment, possibly from a read error. TCRB transcripts that were expressed got sequenced, as all of the isolated RNA had been reverse transcribed. This table comes from immunoSEQ multiplex PCR, and its TCRdb copy is limited to in-frame clones, with some not included. The sample lists about 230,000 clones; 9.6% were seen once. The data stem from a study of beta chain features in type 1 diabetes. Study-wide context: Sorted cells from all samples, numbering 107,917,701, were examined.

Study findings and constraints: TCRB CDR3s from Type 1 diabetes patients were moderately but significantly shorter in all four CD4+ subsets. Unsettled here was the matter of whether HLA type influences TCRB rearrangement.

Per germline, CDR1 SGHRS and CDR2 YFSETQ. The CDR3 is 15 residues long. Sequenced: naive CD4+ T cells from blood. The sequence was collected from a woman under 30 in good health. J is TRBJ2-2 and V is TRBV5-1, with 12 bases fitting TRBD2. For the CDR3, the DNA is TGCGCCAGCAGATTGGGGACTAGCGGGACCGGGGAGCTGTTTTTT. Protein sequence: CASRLGTSGTGELFF.